This passage covers 2 T cell receptor beta chains from one sample sequenced in a study of neoadjuvant anti-PD-1 for oral cavity cancer. Repertoires were generated with immunoSEQ multiplex PCR, while TCRdb's copy carries only in-frame clones and drops some. This table has fewer than 7,000 clones, around three quarters appearing once. Material: PBMCs, obtained before nivolumab (anti-PD-1) treatment. The receptors were sampled from a person between 40 and 80 years old with oral cavity squamous cell carcinoma.

This chain uses TRBV7-6 with TRBJ1-2; tentatively, D is TRBD1 (5 bases). Germline V gene lookup returns CDR1 SGHVS and CDR2 FNYEAQ. The CDR3 contains 17 residues. V lost 5 bases and J lost 4, with 23 bases in between. The chain's CDR3 is CASSVSPGQGRSYGYTF. CDR3 sequence (DNA): TGTGCCAGCAGCGTTTCACCCGGCCAGGGCAGGTCCTATGGCTACACCTTC.

The rearrangement uses TRBV29-1 and TRBJ2-1; 8 positions match TRBD1. Germline CDR1 reads SQVTM; CDR2 reads ANQGSEA. The length of the CDR3 is 16 residues. With V trimmed by 6 bases and J by 6 bases, 16 bases remained unmatched. CDR3 bases: TGCAGCGTCCCCGGGTTTGGACAGGGAAGATTCAATGAGCAGTTCTTC. It translates to CSVPGFGQGRFNEQFF.